The rows below give T cell receptor beta chains drawn from one sample of a study of T cell repertoires in cytomegalovirus infection. Each CDR3 protein is one row after TCRdb ran MiXCR on the reads. Of some 900,000 distinct CDR3 sequences in the sample, around a third are singletons; the top ten hold 9.5% to 15%. For these receptors, no antigen is known. The input for sequencing was cultured CD8+ T cells from PBMCs, taken from culture after CMV antigen stimulation. The receptor set was obtained from a human donor in good health (CMV status not recorded). Some clones in this sample may be carry-over from other donors' samples. The CDR3 runs from the conserved cysteine through the conserved F or W. D genes are given only for firm matches. Clone size appears in some rows only: once, few, many, or a class for an expanded clone.

clone size	V gene	D gene	J gene	CDR3 DNA	CDR3 protein
.	TRBV7-8	.	TRBJ2-3	TGTGCCAGCAGAAAGGGGGACGTAACAGATACGCAGTATTTT	CASRKGDVTDTQYF
.	TRBV7-9	TRBD1	TRBJ2-7	TGTGCCAGCAGCCCACCGGACAGGAGCTACGAGCAGTACTTC	CASSPPDRSYEQYF
.	TRBV6-4	.	TRBJ1-5	TGTGCCAGCAGTTTTGCTGACAATCAGCCCCAGCATTTT	CASSFADNQPQHF
.	TRBV6-8	TRBD2	TRBJ2-1	TGTGCCAACTCCGAGCGGGACTTTCGCGATGAGCAGTTCTTC	CANSERDFRDEQFF
.	TRBV4-1	.	TRBJ2-1	TGCGCCAGCAGCCAAGAAGGTCCAGGGGCTTTTTCATACAATGAGCAGTTCTTC	CASSQEGPGAFSYNEQFF
many	TRBV7-8	.	TRBJ2-5	TGTGCCAGCAGCTTAAACGGCCAGGGGGGAGAGACCCAGTACTTC	CASSLNGQGGETQYF
few	TRBV7-9	.	TRBJ2-4	TGTGCCAGCAGCTTGGGGGCCGGGACAGCCAAAAACATTCAGTACTTC	CASSLGAGTAKNIQYF
few	TRBV6-5	.	TRBJ2-2	TGTGCCAGCAGTTACTCGGGCAGGGATTTCACCGGGGAGCTGTTTTTT	CASSYSGRDFTGELFF
few	TRBV5-6	.	TRBJ1-3	TGTGCCAGCAGCCGGGACGTTGGAAACACCATATATTTT	CASSRDVGNTIYF
few	TRBV20-1	.	TRBJ1-1	TGCAGTGCCCACGGGGGGTGGGCTGAAGCTTTCTTT	CSAHGGWAEAFF
few	TRBV12-5	TRBD1	TRBJ2-1	TGTGCTAGTGGTCCTTATGGGGACAGGGCATACAATGAGCAGTTCTTC	CASGPYGDRAYNEQFF
.	TRBV27	TRBD2	TRBJ2-3	TGTGCCAGCAGTTTCCGCGGGGGGGCCGCAGATACGCAGTATTTT	CASSFRGGAADTQYF
.	TRBV19	TRBD2	TRBJ2-3	TGTGCCAGTAGTTTCCTTAGCGGGGGCTGGGATACGCAGTATTTT	CASSFLSGGWDTQYF
few	TRBV5-8	.	TRBJ2-2	TGTGCCAGCAGCGTCTCTAGCGCCGTGAACACCGGGGAGCTGTTTTTT	CASSVSSAVNTGELFF
.	TRBV19	TRBD1	TRBJ2-7	TGTGCCAGTAGTTACAGCCGGGACAGGGCCTACGAGCAGTACTTC	CASSYSRDRAYEQYF
.	TRBV5-4	.	TRBJ2-3	TGTGCCAGCAGCCCGTACGCGGGCACAGATACGCAGTATTTT	CASSPYAGTDTQYF
.	TRBV2	TRBD2	TRBJ2-1	TGTGCCAGCAGTGACCCTAGCGGGGGGCCCCTCAATGAGCAGTTCTTC	CASSDPSGGPLNEQFF
.	TRBV7-8	.	TRBJ2-2	TGTGCCAGCAGCTCCCTTGGGGGCAGGGGAGGCAACACCGGGGAGCTGTTTTTT	CASSSLGGRGGNTGELFF
.	TRBV7-9	TRBD1	TRBJ2-2	TGTGCCAGCAGCTCAGGGGGCCTTTCCGGGGAGCTGTTTTTT	CASSSGGLSGELFF
.	TRBV4-1	TRBD1	TRBJ2-7	TGCGCCAGCAGCCACACCAGTACAGGGGGCCCCTACGAGCAGTACTTC	CASSHTSTGGPYEQYF
few	TRBV11-2	.	TRBJ2-5	TGTGCCAGCAGCCCTGAGTGGGACCCCAAAAAGGAGACCCAGTACTTC	CASSPEWDPKKETQYF
many	TRBV7-6	.	TRBJ1-4	TGTGCCAGCAGTCAGGGGTATCGGGAAAAACTGTTTTTT	CASSQGYREKLFF
few	TRBV20-1	TRBD2	TRBJ2-3	TGCAGTGCTAGACCCACTACTAGCGGGACTAGCACAGATACGCAGTATTTT	CSARPTTSGTSTDTQYF
few	TRBV7-6	.	TRBJ2-5	TGTGCTAGCAGCCAAGACATGCAAGAGACCCAGTACTTC	CASSQDMQETQYF
.	TRBV2	.	TRBJ1-2	TGTGCCAGCATTCGGCGGACCGAGAGTGGCTACACCTTC	CASIRRTESGYTF
few	TRBV2	.	TRBJ2-2	TGTGCCAGCAGTGAAGTTCTAGGCGGGGAGCTGTTTTTT	CASSEVLGGELFF
.	TRBV12-3/TRBV12-4	TRBD2	TRBJ2-2	TGTGCCTCGGCCCCCGTGACTAGCGGGGGAACGAACACCGGGGAGCTGTTTTTT	CASAPVTSGGTNTGELFF